This TCR beta chain was observed in a study of graft-versus-host responses after intestinal transplantation. Profiled with immunoSEQ multiplex PCR; TCRdb holds only in-frame clones, not every one. The table has roughly 50,000 clones, 91% seen once; the top ten hold around 5.1%. The junction had 1 base not matched to a gene; V was cut back by 5 bases and J by 7 bases. The length of the CDR3 is 13 residues. The V gene's germline CDR1 is KGHSH and CDR2 LQKENI. This chain connects TRBV18 to TRBJ1-4, with TRBD1 matching 10 bases. This specimen was PBMCs, taken 650 to 670 days after intestinal transplant. The clonotype originates from a human patient who received an intestinal transplant, so some T cells may come from the graft donor. The CDR3 DNA follows: TGTGCCAGCTCATGGACAGGGGGTGAAAAACTGTTTTTT. It encodes CASSWTGGEKLFF.